This T cell receptor beta chain was sequenced during a study of cytomegalovirus exposure and HLA in healthy donors. This CDR3 contains 13 residues. Germline V gives CDR1 MNHNS, CDR2 SASEGT. V trimming: 6 bases; J trimming: 4 bases; junction bases outside the gene matches: 5. This table comes from immunoSEQ multiplex PCR, and its TCRdb copy is limited to in-frame clones, with some not included. This table holds tens of thousands of clones, 85% found once. This clone occurred once. The receptor was derived from a man aged 25-45 years in good health and CMV-seronegative. The rearrangement links TRBV6-1 to TRBJ1-2; 7 nucleotides match TRBD1. Sequenced sample: PBMCs. The CDR3 bases are TGTGCCAGCAGGACGGGGACAGTCTATGGCTACACCTTC. Amino acid sequence: CASRTGTVYGYTF.